This T cell receptor (beta chain) came from a study of blood T cell repertoires in COVID-19. Study at large: Whether acute or convalescent, the COVID-19 samples came from the United States, Italy and Spain. T cells, B-cell-depleted T cells, or PBMCs supplied cDNA or gDNA.

Authors' processing steps: Estimation of nucleated cell counts was performed using reference gene primer amplification. TCRdb's table, derived via immunoSEQ multiplex PCR, lists solely in-frame clones and lacks some. D and trimming come from the DNA, and the V and J calls and clone size come from that table. Counted here are 250,000 or so clones, about 91% occurring once; the ten biggest clones make up 3.5% to 5%. V lost 0 bases and J 3 bases, leaving 13 bases between the germline ends. There are 15 residues in the CDR3. CDR1 and CDR2 (germline): GTSNPN, SVGIG (reference sequence). This chain uses TRBV30 with TRBJ2-3, with a weak D call TRBD2 (5 bases). The sample was peripheral blood. The source of this sequence is a woman between 40 and 50 years old who had recovered from COVID-19. The CDR3 sequence: CAWSVNSGGTDTQYF. Written as DNA, the CDR3 is TGTGCCTGGAGTGTCAACAGCGGAGGAACAGATACGCAGTATTTT. Using reference TRBV30 and TRBJ2-3 for the parts outside the CDR3, the full variable domain is SQTIHQWPATLVQPVGSPLSLECTVEGTSNPNLYWYRQAAGRGLQLLFYSVGIGQISSEVPQNLSASRPQDRQFILSSKKLLLSDSGFYLCAWSVNSGGTDTQYFGPGTRLTVL.